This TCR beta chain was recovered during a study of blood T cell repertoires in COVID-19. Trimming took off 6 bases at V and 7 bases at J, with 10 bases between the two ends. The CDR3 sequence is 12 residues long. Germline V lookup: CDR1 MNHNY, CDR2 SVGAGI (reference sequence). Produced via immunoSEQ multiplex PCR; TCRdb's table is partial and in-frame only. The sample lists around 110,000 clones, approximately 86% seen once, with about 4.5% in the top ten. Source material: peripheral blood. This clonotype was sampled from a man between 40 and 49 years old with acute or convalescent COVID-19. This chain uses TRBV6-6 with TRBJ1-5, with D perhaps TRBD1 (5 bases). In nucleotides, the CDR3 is TGTGCCAGCAGGAATTGGGGCCAGCCCCAGCATTTT. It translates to CASRNWGQPQHF.